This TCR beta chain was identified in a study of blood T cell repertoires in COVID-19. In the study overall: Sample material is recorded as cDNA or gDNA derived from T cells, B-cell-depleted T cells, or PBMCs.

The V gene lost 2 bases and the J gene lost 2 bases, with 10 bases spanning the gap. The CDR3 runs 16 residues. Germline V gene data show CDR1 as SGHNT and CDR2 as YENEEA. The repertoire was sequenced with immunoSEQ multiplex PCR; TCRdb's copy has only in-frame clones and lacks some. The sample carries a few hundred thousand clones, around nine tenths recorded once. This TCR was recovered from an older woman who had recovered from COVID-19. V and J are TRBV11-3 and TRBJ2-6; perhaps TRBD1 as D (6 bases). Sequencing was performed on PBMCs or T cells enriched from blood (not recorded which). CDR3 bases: TGTGCCAGCAGCTTACGAGGGGGACCTGGGGCCAACGTCCTGACTTTC. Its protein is CASSLRGGPGANVLTF. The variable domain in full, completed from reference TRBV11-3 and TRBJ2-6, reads EAGVVQSPRYKIIEKKQPVAFWCNPISGHNTLYWYLQNLGQGPELLIRYENEEAVDDSQLPKDRFSAERLKGVDSTLKIQPAELGDSAVYLCASSLRGGPGANVLTFGAGSRLTVL.